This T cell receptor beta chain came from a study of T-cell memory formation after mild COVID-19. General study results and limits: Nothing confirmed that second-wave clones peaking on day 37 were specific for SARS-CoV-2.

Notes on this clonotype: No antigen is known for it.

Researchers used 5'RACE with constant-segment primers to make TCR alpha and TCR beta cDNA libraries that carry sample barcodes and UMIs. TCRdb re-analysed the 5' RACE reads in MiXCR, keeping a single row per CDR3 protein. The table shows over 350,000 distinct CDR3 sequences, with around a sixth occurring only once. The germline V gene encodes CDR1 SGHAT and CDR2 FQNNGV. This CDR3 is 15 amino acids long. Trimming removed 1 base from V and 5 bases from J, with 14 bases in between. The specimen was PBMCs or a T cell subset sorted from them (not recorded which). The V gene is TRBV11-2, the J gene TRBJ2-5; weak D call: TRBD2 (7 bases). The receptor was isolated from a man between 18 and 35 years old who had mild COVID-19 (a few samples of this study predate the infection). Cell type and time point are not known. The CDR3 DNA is TGTGCCAGCAGCTTAGTAGTGGGGGGGCCGGAGACCCAGTACTTC. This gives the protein CASSLVVGGPETQYF.